This entry concerns a single TCR beta chain. The assay was immunoSEQ multiplex PCR, and TCRdb's table has in-frame clones only and misses some. The table has about 97,000 clones, roughly nine tenths seen once. The sample belongs to a study of T cell responses to AZD1222 COVID-19 vaccine. The TCR comes from an adult in good health. Source: peripheral blood, taken on day 0 of AZD1222 vaccination.

The CDR3 region is CASSLDARGTGELFF. Here the CDR3 DNA reads TGTGCCAGCAGCTTAGATGCTAGAGGTACCGGGGAGCTGTTTTTT. V is TRBV7-2 and J is TRBJ2-2; D gene unclear. Between the trimmed V and J ends, which lost 1 base and 5 bases, there was a span of 11 bases. The CDR3 runs to 15 residues. The V gene's germline CDR1 is SGHTA and CDR2 FQGNSA.